This T cell receptor beta chain is from a study of tumor-infiltrating lymphocytes in oesophageal squamous cell carcinoma. One entry per CDR3 protein, called by TCRdb with MiXCR from the PCR reads. The table lists 15,000 to 19,000 distinct CDR3 sequences, approximately 54% of them singletons. The V and J ends lost 1 base and 8 bases respectively, with 11 bases between them. This CDR3 comprises 13 residues. Germline CDR1 reads SEHNR; CDR2 reads FQNEAQ (reference sequence). The sequenced sample was esophageal tumor tissue. J is TRBJ1-2 and V is TRBV7-9; D unclear. The clonotype was recovered from a female donor with esophageal squamous cell carcinoma. DNA for the CDR3: TGTGCCAGCAGCTTAGAGAGCAGAGGGGGCTACACCTTC. It translates to CASSLESRGGYTF.